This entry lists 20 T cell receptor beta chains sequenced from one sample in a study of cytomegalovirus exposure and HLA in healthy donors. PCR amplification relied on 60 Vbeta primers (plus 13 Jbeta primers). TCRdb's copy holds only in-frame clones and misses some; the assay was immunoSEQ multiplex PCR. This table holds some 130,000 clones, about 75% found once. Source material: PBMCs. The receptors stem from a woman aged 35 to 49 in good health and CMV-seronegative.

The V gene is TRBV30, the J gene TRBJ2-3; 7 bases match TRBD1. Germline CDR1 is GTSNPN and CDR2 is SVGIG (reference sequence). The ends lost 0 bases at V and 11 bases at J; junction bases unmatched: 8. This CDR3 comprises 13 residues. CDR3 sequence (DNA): TGTGCCTGGAGTGTAGTGGCTCAGGGGGAGCAGTATTTT. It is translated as CAWSVVAQGEQYF.

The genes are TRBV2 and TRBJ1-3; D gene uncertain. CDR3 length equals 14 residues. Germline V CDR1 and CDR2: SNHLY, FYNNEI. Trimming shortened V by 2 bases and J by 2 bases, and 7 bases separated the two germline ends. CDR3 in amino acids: CASSERRAGNTIYF. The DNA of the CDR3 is TGTGCCAGCAGTGAAAGGAGGGCTGGAAACACCATATATTTT.

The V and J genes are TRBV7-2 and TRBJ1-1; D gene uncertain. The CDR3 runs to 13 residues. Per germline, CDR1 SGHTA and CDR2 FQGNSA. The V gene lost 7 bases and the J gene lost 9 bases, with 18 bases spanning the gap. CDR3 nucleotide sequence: TGTGCCAGCAAGCCTCTTGGTTCCTTAAAAGCTTTCTTT. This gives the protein CASKPLGSLKAFF.

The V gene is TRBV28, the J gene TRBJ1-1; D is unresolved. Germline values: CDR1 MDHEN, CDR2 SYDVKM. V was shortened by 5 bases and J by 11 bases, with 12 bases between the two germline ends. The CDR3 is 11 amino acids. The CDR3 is CASSTQVVAFF. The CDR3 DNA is TGTGCCAGCAGTACTCAGGTGGTCGCTTTCTTT.

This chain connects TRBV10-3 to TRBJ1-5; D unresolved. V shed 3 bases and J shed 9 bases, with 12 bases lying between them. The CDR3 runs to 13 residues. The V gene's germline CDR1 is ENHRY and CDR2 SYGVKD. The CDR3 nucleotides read TGTGCCATCAGTGAAGATCGGGCGGGGCCCCAGCATTTT. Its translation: CAISEDRAGPQHF.

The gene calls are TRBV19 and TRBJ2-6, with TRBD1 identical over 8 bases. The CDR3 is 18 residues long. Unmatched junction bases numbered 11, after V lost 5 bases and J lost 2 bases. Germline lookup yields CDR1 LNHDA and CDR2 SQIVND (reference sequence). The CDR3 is CASSLPPQGVAGANVLTF. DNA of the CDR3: TGTGCCAGTAGTCTACCGCCACAGGGGGTGGCTGGGGCCAACGTCCTGACTTTC. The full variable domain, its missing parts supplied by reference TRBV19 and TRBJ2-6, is DGGITQSPKYLFRKEGQNVTLSCEQNLNHDAMYWYRQDPGQGLRLIYYSQIVNDFQKGDIAEGYSVSREKKESFPLTVTSAQKNPTAFYLCASSLPPQGVAGANVLTFGAGSRLTVL.

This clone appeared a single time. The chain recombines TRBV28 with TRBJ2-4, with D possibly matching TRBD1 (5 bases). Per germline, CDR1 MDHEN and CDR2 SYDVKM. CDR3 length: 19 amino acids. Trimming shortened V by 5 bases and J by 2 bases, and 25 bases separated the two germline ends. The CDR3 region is CASSPPQGSFESSKNIQYF. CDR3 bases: TGTGCCAGCAGTCCACCCCAGGGAAGCTTTGAATCGTCCAAAAACATTCAGTACTTC.

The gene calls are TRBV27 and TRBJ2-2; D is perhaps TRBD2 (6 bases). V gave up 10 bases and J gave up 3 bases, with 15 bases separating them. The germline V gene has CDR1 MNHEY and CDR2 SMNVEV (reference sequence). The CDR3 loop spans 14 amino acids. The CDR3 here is CATTGGTHTGELFF. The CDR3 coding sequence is TGTGCCACCACAGGAGGGACGCACACCGGGGAGCTGTTTTTT.

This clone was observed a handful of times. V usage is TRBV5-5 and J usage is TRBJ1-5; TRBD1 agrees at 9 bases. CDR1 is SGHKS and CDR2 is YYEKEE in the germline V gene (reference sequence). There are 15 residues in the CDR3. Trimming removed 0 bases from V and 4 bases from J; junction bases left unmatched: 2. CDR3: CASSLGGTGNQPQHF. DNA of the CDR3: TGTGCCAGCAGCTTGGGGGGGACAGGGAATCAGCCCCAGCATTTT.

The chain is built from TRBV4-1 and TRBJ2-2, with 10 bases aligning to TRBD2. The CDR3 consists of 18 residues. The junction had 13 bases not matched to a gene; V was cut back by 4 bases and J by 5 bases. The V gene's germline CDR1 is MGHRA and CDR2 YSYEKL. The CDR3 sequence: CASSPLRAGGPETGELFF. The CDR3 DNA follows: TGCGCCAGCAGCCCCCTTCGAGCGGGGGGGCCCGAAACCGGGGAGCTGTTTTTT.

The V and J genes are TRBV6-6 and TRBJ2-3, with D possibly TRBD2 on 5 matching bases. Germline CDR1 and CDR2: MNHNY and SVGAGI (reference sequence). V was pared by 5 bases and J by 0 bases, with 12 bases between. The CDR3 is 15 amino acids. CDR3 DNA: TGTGCCAGCAGTCAACTAGGGATAAGCACAGATACGCAGTATTTT. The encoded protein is CASSQLGISTDTQYF.

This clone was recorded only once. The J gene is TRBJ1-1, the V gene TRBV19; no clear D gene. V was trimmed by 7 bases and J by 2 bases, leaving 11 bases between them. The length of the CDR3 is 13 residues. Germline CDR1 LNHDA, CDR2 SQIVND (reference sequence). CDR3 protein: CASKPDYNTEAFF. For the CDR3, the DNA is TGTGCCAGTAAACCGGACTATAACACTGAAGCTTTCTTT.

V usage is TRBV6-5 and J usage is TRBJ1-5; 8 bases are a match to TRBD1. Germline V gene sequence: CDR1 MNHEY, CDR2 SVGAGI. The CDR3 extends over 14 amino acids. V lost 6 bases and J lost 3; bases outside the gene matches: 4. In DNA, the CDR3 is TGTGCCAGCAGCTGGGACAGGTTCAATCAGCCCCAGCATTTT. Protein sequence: CASSWDRFNQPQHF.

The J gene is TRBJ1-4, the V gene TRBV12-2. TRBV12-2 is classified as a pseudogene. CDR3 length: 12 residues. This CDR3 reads CASRLPYEKLFF. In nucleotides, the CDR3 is TGTGCAAGTCGCTTACCGTATGAAAAACTGTTTTTT.

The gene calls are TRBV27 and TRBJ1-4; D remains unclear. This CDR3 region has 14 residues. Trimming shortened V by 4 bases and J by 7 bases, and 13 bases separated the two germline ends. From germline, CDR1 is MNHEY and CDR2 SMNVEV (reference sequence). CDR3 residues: CASSWGAGSEKLFF. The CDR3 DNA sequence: TGTGCCAGCAGTTGGGGAGCTGGGAGTGAAAAACTGTTTTTT.

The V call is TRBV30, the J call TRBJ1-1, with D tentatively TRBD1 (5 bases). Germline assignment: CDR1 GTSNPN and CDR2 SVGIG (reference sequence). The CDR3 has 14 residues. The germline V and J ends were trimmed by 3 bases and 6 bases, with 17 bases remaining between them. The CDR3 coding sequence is TGTGCCTGGAGAGCTCCGGGGGTTGTGTCTGAAGCTTTCTTT. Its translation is CAWRAPGVVSEAFF.

The CDR3 sequence is CASTRQGQPVSEAFF. The CDR3 bases are TGTGCCAGCACCAGGCAGGGCCAGCCGGTTTCTGAAGCTTTCTTT. J is TRBJ1-1 and V is TRBV7-8, with a weak D call TRBD1 (5 bases). Germline V gives CDR1 SGHVS, CDR2 FQNEAQ. V lost 7 bases and J lost 6, with 21 bases in between. This CDR3 contains 15 residues. The full variable domain, with the rest looked up from reference TRBV7-8 and TRBJ1-1, is GAGVSQSPRYKVAKRGQDVALRCDPISGHVSLFWYQQALGQGPEFLTYFQNEAQLDKSGLPSDRFFAERPEGSVSTLKIQRTQQEDSAVYLCASTRQGQPVSEAFFGQGTRLTVV.

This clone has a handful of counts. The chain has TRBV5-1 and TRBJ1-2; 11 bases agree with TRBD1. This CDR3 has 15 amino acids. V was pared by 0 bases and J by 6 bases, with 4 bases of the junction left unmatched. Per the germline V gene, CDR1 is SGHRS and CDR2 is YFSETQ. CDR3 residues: CASSLDSGQGDGYTF. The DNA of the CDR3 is TGCGCCAGCAGCTTGGACTCGGGACAGGGGGATGGCTACACCTTC.

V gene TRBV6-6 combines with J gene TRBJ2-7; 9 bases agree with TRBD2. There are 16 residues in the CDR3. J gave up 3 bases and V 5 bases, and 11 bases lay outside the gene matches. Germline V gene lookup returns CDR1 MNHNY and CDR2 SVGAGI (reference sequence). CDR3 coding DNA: TGTGCCAGCAGTCAAAAGAGCGGGGGGATACTCTACGAGCAGTACTTC. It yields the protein CASSQKSGGILYEQYF.

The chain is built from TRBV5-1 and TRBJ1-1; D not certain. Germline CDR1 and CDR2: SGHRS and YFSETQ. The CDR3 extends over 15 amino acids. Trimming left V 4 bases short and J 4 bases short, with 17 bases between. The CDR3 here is CASSTAGQRSTEAFF. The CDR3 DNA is TGCGCCAGCAGCACCGCCGGGCAGCGGAGCACTGAAGCTTTCTTT.